The TCR beta chain under discussion was sequenced for a study of beta chain features in type 1 diabetes. The wider study: On cell yields, gender and age, patients and healthy donors were similar. Sorted cell examination encompassed over 90 million cells across all samples. Study conclusions and caveats: It was among patients, rather than healthy donors, that naive, central memory and Treg TCRB repertoires appeared more similar.

Per the germline V gene, CDR1 is ENHRY and CDR2 is SYGVKD. The length of the CDR3 is 12 residues. Germline trimming cut 6 bases from V and 10 bases from J; bases unmatched to any gene: 4. Reverse transcribing all isolated RNA meant expressed TCRB transcripts were sequenced. TCRdb's table, derived via immunoSEQ multiplex PCR, lists solely in-frame clones and lacks some. The sample holds around 180,000 clones; 13% are singletons and the top ten take approximately 0.64%. This clone was counted a few times. The antigen remains undetermined. This chain uses TRBV10-3 with TRBJ2-1, with 9 bases identical to TRBD2. The sequenced material came from central memory CD4+ T cells from blood. This receptor was taken from a woman aged 18-30 years in good health. The CDR3 DNA follows: TGTGCCATCAGCCTAGCGGGATTAGAGCAGTTCTTC. It is translated as CAISLAGLEQFF.